Detailed here is one T cell receptor (beta chain). Its specificity is not known. This CDR3 comprises 15 residues. Trimming took off 2 bases at V and 1 base at J, with 9 bases between the two ends. Germline V CDR1 and CDR2: SEHNR, FQNEAQ (reference sequence). This sample was included in a study of T cell responses to AZD1222 COVID-19 vaccine. Findings of the study overall: Repertoires in all cases were sampled only once the peak T cell response had passed. Spike-specific TCR repertoires showed rising breadth and depth after two AZD1222 doses. Donors skewed white British and female; clonal diversity was possibly underestimated.

Clones were read by immunoSEQ multiplex PCR, and TCRdb kept only the in-frame ones, dropping some. Of fewer than 120,000 clones detected, 94% appear once; the ten largest clones hold about 3.1%. The TCR comes from an adult who received the AZD1222 COVID-19 vaccine. The chain is built from TRBV7-9 and TRBJ2-1; D assignment may be TRBD1 or TRBD2 (6 bases each). Sequenced material: peripheral blood, taken 28 days after the second AZD1222 dose. CDR3 sequence: CASSLRGQSYNEQFF. CDR3 nucleotides: TGTGCCAGCAGCTTACGGGGGCAATCCTACAATGAGCAGTTCTTC.